A selection of T cell receptor beta chains follows, all from one sample in a study of blood T cell repertoires in COVID-19. Generated by immunoSEQ multiplex PCR, the TCRdb table keeps only in-frame clones and is missing some. The profile covers around 140,000 clones, with 84% appearing a single time and about 3.7% taken by the ten largest. The specimen sequenced was PBMCs or T cells enriched from blood (not recorded which). The receptor set was obtained from a woman between 50 and 59 years old with acute COVID-19. Each CDR3 is given with its conserved first and last residue. A D gene is named only where the DNA matches it firmly. Only part of the rows carry a size: once, few, many, or a class if the clone is expanded.

V	D	J	size	DNA	CDR3
TRBV9	-	TRBJ1-5	-	TGTGCCAGCAGCGTTGGACCGGGACAAGTAAATCAGCCCCAGCATTTT	CASSVGPGQVNQPQHF
TRBV5-4	-	TRBJ2-3	-	TGTGCCAGCAGCTTCATTGGGGCTAGCACAGATACGCAGTATTTT	CASSFIGASTDTQYF
TRBV30	-	TRBJ1-6	once	TGTGCCTGGTGCACAGGGAACTCACCCCTCCACTTT	CAWCTGNSPLHF
TRBV19	-	TRBJ1-5	-	TGTGCCAGTAGTATACAGGGGACATATCAGCCCCAGCATTTT	CASSIQGTYQPQHF
TRBV27	TRBD1	TRBJ2-7	-	TGTGCCAGCAGTTTACGGACAGGGAACTACGAGCAGTACTTC	CASSLRTGNYEQYF
TRBV2	-	TRBJ2-5	-	TGTGCCAGCAGCTTTGGGAGGGAGACCCAGTACTTC	CASSFGRETQYF
TRBV3-1/TRBV3-2	-	TRBJ2-3	-	TGTGCCAGCAGCCGCCAGGTAAATACGCAGTATTTT	CASSRQVNTQYF
TRBV27	-	TRBJ2-7	-	TGTGCCAGCGGAACCGGACTTACCGACGTTTACGAGCAGTACTTC	CASGTGLTDVYEQYF
TRBV7-9	TRBD2	TRBJ2-7	-	TGTGCCAGCAGCTTAGTAGCGGGAGGGCCCCACGAGCAGTACTTC	CASSLVAGGPHEQYF
TRBV7-9	-	TRBJ2-5	-	TGTGCCAGCAGTCGGTGGTCAGGGGGGACCCAAGAGACCCAGTACTTC	CASSRWSGGTQETQYF
TRBV19	TRBD1	TRBJ2-7	-	TGTGCCAGTAGTCGACGCCCCTTACAGGGGGCAGTTATTTACGAGCAGTACTTC	CASSRRPLQGAVIYEQYF
TRBV6-4	TRBD1	TRBJ2-2	-	TGTGCCAGCAGTGAGACAGGGGACACCGGGGAGCTGTTTTTT	CASSETGDTGELFF
TRBV19	-	TRBJ2-7	-	TGTGCCAGTAGTACAGGACTATTTAACCTGTACGAGCAGTACTTC	CASSTGLFNLYEQYF
TRBV9	TRBD1	TRBJ1-2	-	TGTGCCAGCAGCGCGCTGACAGGGCGTAACTATGGCTACACCTTC	CASSALTGRNYGYTF
TRBV24-1	TRBD1	TRBJ2-3	-	TGTGCCACCAGTGACAGGGACAGGGGGCCAGATACGCAGTATTTT	CATSDRDRGPDTQYF
TRBV4-3	TRBD2	TRBJ2-1	medium-sized	TGCGCCAGCAGCCAAGATCTATCAGGGCCCCTAGCGGGAGGCTACAATGAGCAGTTCTTC	CASSQDLSGPLAGGYNEQFF
TRBV19	-	TRBJ1-1	-	TGTGCCAGTAGTAATCCGGGGAACACTGAAGCTTTCTTT	CASSNPGNTEAFF
TRBV6-5	-	TRBJ2-5	once	TGTGCCAGCAGTTTTACGGGAGAAGAGACCCAGTACTTC	CASSFTGEETQYF
TRBV11-3	TRBD1	TRBJ2-7	-	TGTGCCAGCAGCACAGGGGGCGCAAAGTTCGAGCAGTACTTC	CASSTGGAKFEQYF
TRBV12-3/TRBV12-4	-	TRBJ1-2	-	TGTGCCAGCAGCGCAGCTAACTATGGCTACACCTTC	CASSAANYGYTF
TRBV5-5	TRBD1	TRBJ2-7	-	TGTGCCAGCAGCTTGGATGGCAGGGGGCCTTACGAGCAGTACTTC	CASSLDGRGPYEQYF
TRBV5-1	-	TRBJ1-2	-	TGCGCCAGCAGCTTGGAGGGGGTGGGCTACACCTTC	CASSLEGVGYTF
TRBV7-3	-	TRBJ2-3	-	TGTGCCAGCAAGAGACAGGCTAGCACAGATACGCAGTATTTT	CASKRQASTDTQYF
TRBV5-1	-	TRBJ1-2	-	TGCGCCAGCAGCTTCTCCCGACAGTCTAACTATGGCTACACCTTC	CASSFSRQSNYGYTF
TRBV2	-	TRBJ1-2	-	TGTGCCAGCCCTAACGGGGAGGGGTTTCTGGGCTACACCTTC	CASPNGEGFLGYTF
TRBV7-2	TRBD2	TRBJ2-7	once	TGTGCCAGCAGCCAAGATGGGACTAGCGGTTCCTACGAGCAGTACTTC	CASSQDGTSGSYEQYF
TRBV6-5	TRBD2	TRBJ2-7	-	TGTGCCAGCAGCAAAGAACCTAGCGGTTTCTACGAGCAGTACTTC	CASSKEPSGFYEQYF
TRBV18	-	TRBJ2-2	-	TGTGCCAGCTCACCCCGAGGCAGAGGGCATGAGGCCGGGGAGCTGTTTTTT	CASSPRGRGHEAGELFF
TRBV4-2	-	TRBJ1-2	-	TGTGCCAGCAGCCAAGAAGAGGAGGGGACTCGGGGCTACACCTTC	CASSQEEEGTRGYTF
TRBV19	-	TRBJ1-1	-	TGTGCCAGTAGCCGGCCCGAGCGGGCGCGAGACACTGAAGCTTTCTTT	CASSRPERARDTEAFF
TRBV5-1	TRBD2	TRBJ2-3	-	TGCGCCAGCAGCTTGACTAGCGGGAGTTCGTATACGCAGTATTTT	CASSLTSGSSYTQYF
TRBV7-2	TRBD2	TRBJ2-1	-	TGTGCCAGCAGCCGCGTGAGCGGGAGTTCTAATGAGCAGTTCTTC	CASSRVSGSSNEQFF
TRBV5-6	TRBD1	TRBJ2-3	once	TGTGCCAGCAGCAGGGGGACAGGGGCAACAGATACGCAGTATTTT	CASSRGTGATDTQYF
TRBV7-2	-	TRBJ2-2	-	TGTGCCAGCAGCTCCGGGATAAACACCGGGGAGCTGTTTTTT	CASSSGINTGELFF
TRBV12-3/TRBV12-4	-	TRBJ1-6	-	TGTGCCAGCAGTTTAGGTAGACCCCTCCACTTT	CASSLGRPLHF
TRBV7-3	-	TRBJ2-3	-	TGTGCCAGCAGCGAAACTTCTCGCACAGATACGCAGTATTTT	CASSETSRTDTQYF
TRBV7-3	TRBD2	TRBJ2-2	-	TGTGCCAGCAGCCCCCATAGCGGGAGGGCCGACACCGGGGAGCTGTTTTTT	CASSPHSGRADTGELFF
TRBV28	TRBD1	TRBJ2-2	-	TGTGCCAGCAGGAGGACAGGGATGAGGACCGGGGAGCTGTTTTTT	CASRRTGMRTGELFF
TRBV10-1	TRBD1	TRBJ1-2	once	TGCGCCAGCAGCTCGGGACAGGGGGCAAACTATGGCTACACCTTC	CASSSGQGANYGYTF
TRBV7-3	-	TRBJ2-1	-	TGTGCCAGCAGCTTGGACGGAGGTTACAATGAGCAGTTCTTC	CASSLDGGYNEQFF
TRBV5-4	TRBD2	TRBJ2-3	-	TGTGCCAGCAGCTTGGGACTAGCGGGGGATACGCAGTATTTT	CASSLGLAGDTQYF
TRBV18	TRBD1	TRBJ1-2	-	TGTGCCAGCTCACCATTCGACAGGGGGATGTACGGTAACTATGGCTACACCTTC	CASSPFDRGMYGNYGYTF